This T cell receptor (beta chain) was profiled in a study of shared clonotypes between healthy human individuals. Overall study results and limits: Sequencing of the sorted subsets was shown by rarefaction to be incomplete despite large depth. Blood was the only sampled material, and tissue repertoires likely differ.

As concerns this clone: Its antigen is not identified.

Germline V gene data show CDR1 as ENHRY and CDR2 as SYGVKD. The CDR3 extends over 13 amino acids. Trimming took 4 bases from V and 4 from J; bases not matched to a gene: 3. Assay used: immunoSEQ multiplex PCR; TCRdb lists only in-frame clones, some missing. Found here are some 2 million clones, 85% to 95% of them singletons; the top ten hold 1% to 1.5%. The naive CD8 population came from CD45RO-negative cells selected for CCR7, without terminally differentiated effector memory CD45RA+ cells. Sequencing was done on a sample of naive CD8+ T cells sorted from blood. This receptor was identified in a man aged 18 to 30 in good health. V gene TRBV10-3 combines with J gene TRBJ1-1, with 7 bases that match TRBD1. CDR3 sequence (DNA): TGTGCCATCAGTGGGGGGACAGTCACTGAAGCTTTCTTT. Its protein product is CAISGGTVTEAFF.